This paragraph covers one T cell receptor (beta chain) sequence. TCRdb's table, derived via immunoSEQ multiplex PCR, lists solely in-frame clones and lacks some. The sample lists about 70,000 clones; 80% to 95% were seen once. Germline V lookup: CDR1 WSHSY, CDR2 SAAADI. V lost 3 bases, J lost 9 bases, and 9 bases stayed unmatched. This CDR3 is built from 15 residues. The sample comes from a study of T cell changes during pregnancy in multiple sclerosis. This chain connects TRBV10-2 to TRBJ2-1; 9 bases are a match to TRBD2. This clonotype was sampled from a female donor with multiple sclerosis, enrolled in a pregnancy study. Sequencing used CD4+ T cells from peripheral blood mononuclear cells, obtained after pregnancy. The CDR3 loop reads CASSEVGLASIEQFF. The DNA for the CDR3 is TGCGCCAGCAGTGAAGTTGGACTAGCGTCCATTGAGCAGTTCTTC.